A selection of T cell receptor beta chains follows, all from one sample in a study of response to subunit inactivated influenza vaccine. TCRdb re-analysed the RT-PCR reads in MiXCR, keeping a single row per CDR3 protein. Of around 520,000 distinct CDR3 sequences listed, approximately 10% are singletons. The sample consisted of PBMCs from blood, taken on the day of vaccination. The receptor set was obtained from a man aged 50 to 60 who received an inactivated influenza vaccine. CDR3s include the opening cysteine and the closing phenylalanine or tryptophan. Fields, in order: CDR3 DNA, CDR3 protein, D gene, CDR3 length, clone size, J gene, V gene. The D gene is left open where the match is weak. Only some rows state a clone size, as once, few, many or a class for expanded clones.

DNA: TGTGCCACCGGTGACAGGACCACTGAAGCTTTCTTT
CDR3: CATGDRTTEAFF
D: -
length: 12
size: -
J: TRBJ1-1
V: TRBV24-1

DNA: TGTGCCAGCAGGTGGACGGGGGGCAATCAGCCCCAGCATTTT
CDR3: CASRWTGGNQPQHF
D: -
length: 14
size: few
J: TRBJ1-5
V: TRBV12-3/TRBV12-4

DNA: TGTGCCATCAGTGATTATGGAGCGGGAGGGCCGAATGAGCAGTTCTTC
CDR3: CAISDYGAGGPNEQFF
D: TRBD2
length: 16
size: -
J: TRBJ2-1
V: TRBV10-3

DNA: TGTGCCAGCAGCACTAGCGGGGGGGCCTCTAAAGGGCAGTATTTT
CDR3: CASSTSGGASKGQYF
D: TRBD2
length: 15
size: -
J: TRBJ2-3
V: TRBV7-9

DNA: TGTGCCAGCAGTTTATCGCGGGCTTTCACTGAAGCTTTCTTT
CDR3: CASSLSRAFTEAFF
D: -
length: 14
size: few
J: TRBJ1-1
V: TRBV12-3/TRBV12-4

DNA: TGTGCCAGCAGGCCGGGGGACAGGGGTGCCTACGAGCAGTACTTC
CDR3: CASRPGDRGAYEQYF
D: TRBD1
length: 15
size: -
J: TRBJ2-7
V: TRBV28

DNA: TGTGCCAGCAACCAACCACACAGGGGAGGGGTTGAAAAACTGTTTTTT
CDR3: CASNQPHRGGVEKLFF
D: TRBD1
length: 16
size: few
J: TRBJ1-4
V: TRBV6-1

DNA: TGTGCCAGCAGCGCAACCCCAGGACTAGCGGGTTACAATGAGCAGTTCTTC
CDR3: CASSATPGLAGYNEQFF
D: TRBD2
length: 17
size: few
J: TRBJ2-1
V: TRBV2

DNA: TGCAGTGCTAGAGCACTAGCGGGCTTACAGAACACCGGGGAGCTGTTTTTT
CDR3: CSARALAGLQNTGELFF
D: TRBD2
length: 17
size: -
J: TRBJ2-2
V: TRBV20-1

DNA: TGTGCCAGCAGTTATTACGGCACCTACGAGCAGTACTTC
CDR3: CASSYYGTYEQYF
D: -
length: 13
size: few
J: TRBJ2-7
V: TRBV12-3/TRBV12-4

DNA: TGTGCCAGCGCGGACTCAGGGGGCATCGGTGAAAAACTGTTTTTT
CDR3: CASADSGGIGEKLFF
D: TRBD1
length: 15
size: -
J: TRBJ1-4
V: TRBV6-1

DNA: TGTGCCATCAGTGTTACCGGGACAGCCTCGGGTACGGGATACAATGAGCAGTTCTTC
CDR3: CAISVTGTASGTGYNEQFF
D: TRBD1
length: 19
size: few
J: TRBJ2-1
V: TRBV10-3

DNA: TGTGCCAGCAGTTTTGTGGGGCCGGGCACTGAAGCTTTCTTT
CDR3: CASSFVGPGTEAFF
D: -
length: 14
size: many
J: TRBJ1-1
V: TRBV28

DNA: TGCAGCGTTTTTACGGCCCCTACCGGGACAGGGGGATACGAGCAGTACTTC
CDR3: CSVFTAPTGTGGYEQYF
D: TRBD1
length: 17
size: -
J: TRBJ2-7
V: TRBV29-1

DNA: TGTGCCACCAGACAGGAGAACACTGAAGCTTTCTTT
CDR3: CATRQENTEAFF
D: -
length: 12
size: many
J: TRBJ1-1
V: TRBV12-3/TRBV12-4

DNA: TGTGCCAGCAGGTCGACTAGCCGGGATAACACCGGGGAGCTGTTTTTT
CDR3: CASRSTSRDNTGELFF
D: TRBD2
length: 16
size: many
J: TRBJ2-2
V: TRBV5-6

DNA: TGTGCCAGCAGTTTAGGGGTCTGGGGCCTCGAGCAGTACTTC
CDR3: CASSLGVWGLEQYF
D: -
length: 14
size: many
J: TRBJ2-7
V: TRBV12-3/TRBV12-4

DNA: TGTGCCAGCAGCTTATATCCAATGGCCACAGATACGCAGTATTTT
CDR3: CASSLYPMATDTQYF
D: -
length: 15
size: few
J: TRBJ2-3
V: TRBV11-2

DNA: TGTGCCAGCAGTGAAAGGGACTGGGGCTCCGAGCAGTACTTC
CDR3: CASSERDWGSEQYF
D: -
length: 14
size: -
J: TRBJ2-7
V: TRBV2

DNA: TGTGCCACCAGTGATTTTTCTAAAACTGAGCAGTTCTTC
CDR3: CATSDFSKTEQFF
D: -
length: 13
size: -
J: TRBJ2-1
V: TRBV24-1

DNA: TGTGCCAGCAGTCCCTCGTTGGGCGCAGATACGCAGTATTTT
CDR3: CASSPSLGADTQYF
D: -
length: 14
size: -
J: TRBJ2-3
V: TRBV6-5

DNA: TGCAGTGCCCACCTCGAGGGGGGACTCTACAATGAGCAGTTCTTC
CDR3: CSAHLEGGLYNEQFF
D: -
length: 15
size: few
J: TRBJ2-1
V: TRBV20-1

DNA: TGTGCCAGCAGCTTATACGGGACAGGGGGTTATGGCTACACCTTC
CDR3: CASSLYGTGGYGYTF
D: TRBD1
length: 15
size: few
J: TRBJ1-2
V: TRBV7-3

DNA: TGTGCCAGCAGCCAAGATCTACAGGGGGAGCAGTACTTC
CDR3: CASSQDLQGEQYF
D: TRBD1
length: 13
size: many
J: TRBJ2-7
V: TRBV3-1

DNA: TGCAGTGCTAGATCCACAGGGGGCGCCGGGAACGAGCAGTACTTC
CDR3: CSARSTGGAGNEQYF
D: TRBD1
length: 15
size: -
J: TRBJ2-7
V: TRBV20-1

DNA: TGCGCCAGCAGCCAAGTGGTGGCAGGGACGAACACCGGGGAGCTGTTTTTT
CDR3: CASSQVVAGTNTGELFF
D: -
length: 17
size: -
J: TRBJ2-2
V: TRBV4-1

DNA: TGTGCCAGCAGTAGAGAAATACAGGGGGCAGATGAGCAGTTCTTC
CDR3: CASSREIQGADEQFF
D: TRBD1
length: 15
size: -
J: TRBJ2-1
V: TRBV6-1

DNA: TGCGCCAGCAGCTGGGGGACAGGCAGCGCAGATACGCAGTATTTT
CDR3: CASSWGTGSADTQYF
D: TRBD1
length: 15
size: -
J: TRBJ2-3
V: TRBV5-1

DNA: TGCAGTGCTAGACTCCTAGCGGGGGGTAACACCGGGGAGCTGTTTTTT
CDR3: CSARLLAGGNTGELFF
D: TRBD2
length: 16
size: few
J: TRBJ2-2
V: TRBV20-1